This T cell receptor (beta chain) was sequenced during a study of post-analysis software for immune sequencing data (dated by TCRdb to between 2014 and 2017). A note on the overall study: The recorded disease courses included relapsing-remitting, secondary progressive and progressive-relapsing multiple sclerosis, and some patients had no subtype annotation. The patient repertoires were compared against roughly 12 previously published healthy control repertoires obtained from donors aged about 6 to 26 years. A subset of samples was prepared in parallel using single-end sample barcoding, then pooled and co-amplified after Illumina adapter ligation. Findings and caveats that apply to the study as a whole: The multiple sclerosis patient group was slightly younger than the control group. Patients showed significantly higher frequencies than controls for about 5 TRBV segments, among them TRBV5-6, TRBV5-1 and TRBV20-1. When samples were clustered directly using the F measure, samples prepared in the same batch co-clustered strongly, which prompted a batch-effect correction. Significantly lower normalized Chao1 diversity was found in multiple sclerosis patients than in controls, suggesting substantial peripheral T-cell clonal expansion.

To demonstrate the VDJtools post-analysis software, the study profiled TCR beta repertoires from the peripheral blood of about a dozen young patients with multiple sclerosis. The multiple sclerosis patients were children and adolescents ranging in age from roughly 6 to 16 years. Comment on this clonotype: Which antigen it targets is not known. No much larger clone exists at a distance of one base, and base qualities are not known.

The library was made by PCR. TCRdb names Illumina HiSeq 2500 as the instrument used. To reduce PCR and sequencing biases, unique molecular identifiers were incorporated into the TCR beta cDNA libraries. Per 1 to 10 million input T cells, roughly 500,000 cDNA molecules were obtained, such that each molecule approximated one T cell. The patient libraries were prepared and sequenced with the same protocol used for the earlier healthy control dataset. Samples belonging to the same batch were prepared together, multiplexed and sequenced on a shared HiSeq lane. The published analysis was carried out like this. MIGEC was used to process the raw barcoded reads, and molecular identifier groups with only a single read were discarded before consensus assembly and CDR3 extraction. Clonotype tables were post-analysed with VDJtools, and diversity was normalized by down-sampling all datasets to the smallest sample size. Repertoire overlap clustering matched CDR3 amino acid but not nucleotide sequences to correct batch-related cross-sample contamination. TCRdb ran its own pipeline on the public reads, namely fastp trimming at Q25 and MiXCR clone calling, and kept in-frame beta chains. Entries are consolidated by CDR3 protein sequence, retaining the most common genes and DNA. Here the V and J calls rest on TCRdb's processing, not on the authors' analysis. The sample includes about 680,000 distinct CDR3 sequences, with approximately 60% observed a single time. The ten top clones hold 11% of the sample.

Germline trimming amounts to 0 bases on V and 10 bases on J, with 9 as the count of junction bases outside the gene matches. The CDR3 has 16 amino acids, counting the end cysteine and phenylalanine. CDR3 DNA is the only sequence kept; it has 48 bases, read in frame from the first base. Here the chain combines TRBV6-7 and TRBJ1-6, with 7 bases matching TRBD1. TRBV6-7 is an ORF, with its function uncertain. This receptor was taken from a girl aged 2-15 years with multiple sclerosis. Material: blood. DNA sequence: TGTGCCAGCAGTTACTCAGACACAGGGGCGCAATCACCCCTCCACTTT. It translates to CASSYSDTGAQSPLHF.